This TCR beta chain was recovered during a study of human T cells and chemical hapten exposure. The table lists this clonotype with many counts. Unique molecular identifiers were affixed to discrete cDNA molecules within the library. Via MiXCR, TCRdb re-called the RACE reads, giving one row per CDR3 protein. The sample shows roughly 80,000 distinct CDR3 sequences, over 8.5% of them seen only once. Time point indicated: patch test 1, 2 weeks after DPC sensitization. As for treatment: therapeutic diphenylcyclopropenone sensitization with weekly scalp DPC. Germline values: CDR1 LGHDT, CDR2 YNNKEL (reference sequence). The CDR3 extends over 15 amino acids. V lost 0 bases to trimming and J lost 7 bases, with 15 bases between them.

Sequencing was performed on whole blood, taken in connection with sensitization to the hapten diphenylcyclopropenone (DPC). This chain links TRBV3-1 with TRBJ1-1, with D perhaps TRBD1 (6 bases). This TCR came from a woman in her forties or fifties with alopecia areata. Some clones in this sample may be carry-over from other donors' samples. CDR3 bases: TGTGCCAGCAGCCAAGATATGTGGGGGCGAGATGAAGCTTTCTTT. Amino acids: CASSQDMWGRDEAFF.